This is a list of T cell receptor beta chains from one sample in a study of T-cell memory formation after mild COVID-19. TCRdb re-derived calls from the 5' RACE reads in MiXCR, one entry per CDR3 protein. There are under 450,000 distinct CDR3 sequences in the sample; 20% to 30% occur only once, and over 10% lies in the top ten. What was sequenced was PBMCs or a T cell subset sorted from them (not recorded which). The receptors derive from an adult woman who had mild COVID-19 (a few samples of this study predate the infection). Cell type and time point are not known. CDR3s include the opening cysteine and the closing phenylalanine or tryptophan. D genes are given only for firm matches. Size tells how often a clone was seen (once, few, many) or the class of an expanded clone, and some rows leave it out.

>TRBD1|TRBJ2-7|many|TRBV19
TGTGCCAGTAGTTACTCCTCCGGGACAGGGGCCTACGAGCAGTACTTC
CASSYSSGTGAYEQYF
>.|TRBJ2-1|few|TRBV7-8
TGTGCCAGCAGCCGCCGAGACAGCCTCCCCTACAATGAGCAGTTCTTC
CASSRRDSLPYNEQFF
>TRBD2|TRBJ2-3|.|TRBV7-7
TGTGCCAGCAGCCCCTCATCGCTGGGACTAGCAGGGGCAGATACGCAGTATTTT
CASSPSSLGLAGADTQYF
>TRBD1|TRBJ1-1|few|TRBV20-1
TGCAGTGCTATGCCGGGACAGGCCATGAACACTGAAGCTTTCTTT
CSAMPGQAMNTEAFF
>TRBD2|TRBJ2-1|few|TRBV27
TGTGCCAGCAGTCTAAGACTAGCGGGAGTGACGGCCAATGAGCAGTTCTTC
CASSLRLAGVTANEQFF
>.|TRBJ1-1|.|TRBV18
TGTGCCAGCTCACCCCGACGGGACACTGAAGCTTTCTTT
CASSPRRDTEAFF
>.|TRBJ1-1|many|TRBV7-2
TGTGCCAGCAGCTTAGAGAGGGGTACTGAAGCTTTCTTT
CASSLERGTEAFF
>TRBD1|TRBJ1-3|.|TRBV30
TGTGCCTGGTGGGGGACAGGGGGATCTGGAAACACCATATATTTT
CAWWGTGGSGNTIYF
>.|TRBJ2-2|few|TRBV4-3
TGCGCCAGCAGCCAAGAATTTGGCGGGGAGCTGTTTTTT
CASSQEFGGELFF
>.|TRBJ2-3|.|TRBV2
TGTGCCAGCAGGATAACCCGAGGGGGGACAGATACGCAGTATTTT
CASRITRGGTDTQYF
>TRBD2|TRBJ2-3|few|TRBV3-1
TGTGCCAGCAGCTCGGGACTAGCGGGGAGAGATACGCAGTATTTT
CASSSGLAGRDTQYF
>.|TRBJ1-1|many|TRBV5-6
TGTGCCAGCAGCCCTGGACTGTTGAACACTGAAGCTTTCTTT
CASSPGLLNTEAFF
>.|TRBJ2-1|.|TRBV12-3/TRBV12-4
TGTGCCAGCACCCCCGGGGAGTCCCTATACAATGAGCAGTTCTTC
CASTPGESLYNEQFF
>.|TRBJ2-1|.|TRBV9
TGTGCCAGCAGCGTAGCTAGGTGGGACAATGAGCAGTTCTTC
CASSVARWDNEQFF
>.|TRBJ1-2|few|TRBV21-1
TGTGCCAGCAGCAAGGGGGGTAACTATGGCTACACCTTC
CASSKGGNYGYTF
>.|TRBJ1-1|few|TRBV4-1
TGCGCCAGCAGCCAAGATCCCCGGACCTCGAACACTGAAGCTTTCTTT
CASSQDPRTSNTEAFF
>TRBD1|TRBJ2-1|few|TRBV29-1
TGCAGCGTCCCGGGACAGGGCTATTCCAATGAGCAGTTCTTC
CSVPGQGYSNEQFF
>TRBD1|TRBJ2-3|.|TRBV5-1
TGCGCCAGCAGAGAGACAGGGGGAATCACAGATACGCAGTATTTT
CASRETGGITDTQYF
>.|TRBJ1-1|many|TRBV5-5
TGTGCCAGCAGCTTTGGGGGGAAGACTGAAGCTTTCTTT
CASSFGGKTEAFF
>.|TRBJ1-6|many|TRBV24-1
TGTGCCACCATGGCAGGCCTCGATTCACCCCTCCACTTT
CATMAGLDSPLHF
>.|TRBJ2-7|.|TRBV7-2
TGTGCCAGCAGCTTTGCCGGCGGGGCCTACTACGAGCAGTACTTC
CASSFAGGAYYEQYF
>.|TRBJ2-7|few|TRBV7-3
TGTGCCAGCAGCTTAAGGGCAGGGGCCGACTACGAGCAGTACTTC
CASSLRAGADYEQYF
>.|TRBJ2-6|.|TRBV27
TGTGCCAGCAGCATCTCCGCTGGGGCCAACGTCCTGACTTTC
CASSISAGANVLTF
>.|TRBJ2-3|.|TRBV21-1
TGTGCCAGCAGCAAGGGACAGTCTTCTAGTTGGGGCACAGATACGCAGTATTTT
CASSKGQSSSWGTDTQYF
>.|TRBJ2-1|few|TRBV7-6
TGTGCCAGCAGCCCAAGGTTCAATGAGCAGTTCTTC
CASSPRFNEQFF
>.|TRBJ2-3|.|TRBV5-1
TGCGCCAGCAGCTTTCAAGTGGGCACAGATACGCAGTATTTT
CASSFQVGTDTQYF
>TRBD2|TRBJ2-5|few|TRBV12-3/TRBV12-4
TGTGCCAGCAGCCCCCTAAAGGGACTATCACTTCAAGAGACCCAGTACTTC
CASSPLKGLSLQETQYF
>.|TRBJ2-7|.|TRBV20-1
TGCAGTGCTAGAGGTGGGGACCGACCCTACGAGCAGTACTTC
CSARGGDRPYEQYF
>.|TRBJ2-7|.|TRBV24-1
TGTGCCACCAGTTCCGGACCCACCGGCGAGCAGTACTTC
CATSSGPTGEQYF
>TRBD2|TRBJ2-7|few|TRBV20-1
TGCAGTGCTAGTGGCCTAGCGGGGGGTGTAGACGAGCAGTACTTC
CSASGLAGGVDEQYF
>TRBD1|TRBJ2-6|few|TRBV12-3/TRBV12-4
TGTGCCAGCAGCTTGGCCGGGACAGGGGGGTCTGGGGCCAACGTCCTGACTTTC
CASSLAGTGGSGANVLTF
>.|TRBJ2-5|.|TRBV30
TGTGCCTGGGGACGGGAGACCCAGTACTTC
CAWGRETQYF
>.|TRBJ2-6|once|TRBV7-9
TGTGCCAGCAGCTTATCCCCAGTCCTCCGGGCCAACGTCCTGACTTTC
CASSLSPVLRANVLTF
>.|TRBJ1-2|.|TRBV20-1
TGCAGTGCTAGAGATCCCAACTCCAACAGGGCCGATGGCTACACCTTC
CSARDPNSNRADGYTF
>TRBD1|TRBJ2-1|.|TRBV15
TGTGCCACCAGCAAAAGGAGGGGACAGGGGATCCATGAGCAGTTCTTC
CATSKRRGQGIHEQFF
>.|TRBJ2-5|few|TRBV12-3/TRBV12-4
TGTGCCAGCAGAGAAGGAGGGGAGACCCAGTACTTC
CASREGGETQYF
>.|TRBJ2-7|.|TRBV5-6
TGTGCCAGCAGCTTGGGACGACTCGAGCAGTACTTC
CASSLGRLEQYF
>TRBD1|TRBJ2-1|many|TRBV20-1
TGCAGTGCTAGAGGGGGACAGGGAAACCACAATGAGCAGTTCTTC
CSARGGQGNHNEQFF
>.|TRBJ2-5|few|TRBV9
TGTGCCAGCAGCGTAGACTTTCAAGAGACCCAGTACTTC
CASSVDFQETQYF
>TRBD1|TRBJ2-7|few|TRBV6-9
TGTGCCAGCAGTAAGGGACAGGGAGTAACCTACGAGCAGTACTTC
CASSKGQGVTYEQYF
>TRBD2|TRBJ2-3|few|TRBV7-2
TGTGCCAGCAGCCGGCGAGGCGGGAGAATCACAGATACGCAGTATTTT
CASSRRGGRITDTQYF
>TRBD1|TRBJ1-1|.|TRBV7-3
TGTGCCAGCAGCCCGCAGGGGGCCGCTGAAGCTTTCTTT
CASSPQGAAEAFF
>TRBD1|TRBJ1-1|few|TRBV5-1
TGCGCCAGCAGCAGGGACAGGGTAGAAAACACTGAAGCTTTCTTT
CASSRDRVENTEAFF
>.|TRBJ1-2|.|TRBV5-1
TGCGCCAGCAGCTTGGAGGGCGGAAACTATGGCTACACCTTC
CASSLEGGNYGYTF
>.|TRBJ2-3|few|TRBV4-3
TGCGCCAGCAGCCCCTCATCCGTGGGCACAGATACGCAGTATTTT
CASSPSSVGTDTQYF